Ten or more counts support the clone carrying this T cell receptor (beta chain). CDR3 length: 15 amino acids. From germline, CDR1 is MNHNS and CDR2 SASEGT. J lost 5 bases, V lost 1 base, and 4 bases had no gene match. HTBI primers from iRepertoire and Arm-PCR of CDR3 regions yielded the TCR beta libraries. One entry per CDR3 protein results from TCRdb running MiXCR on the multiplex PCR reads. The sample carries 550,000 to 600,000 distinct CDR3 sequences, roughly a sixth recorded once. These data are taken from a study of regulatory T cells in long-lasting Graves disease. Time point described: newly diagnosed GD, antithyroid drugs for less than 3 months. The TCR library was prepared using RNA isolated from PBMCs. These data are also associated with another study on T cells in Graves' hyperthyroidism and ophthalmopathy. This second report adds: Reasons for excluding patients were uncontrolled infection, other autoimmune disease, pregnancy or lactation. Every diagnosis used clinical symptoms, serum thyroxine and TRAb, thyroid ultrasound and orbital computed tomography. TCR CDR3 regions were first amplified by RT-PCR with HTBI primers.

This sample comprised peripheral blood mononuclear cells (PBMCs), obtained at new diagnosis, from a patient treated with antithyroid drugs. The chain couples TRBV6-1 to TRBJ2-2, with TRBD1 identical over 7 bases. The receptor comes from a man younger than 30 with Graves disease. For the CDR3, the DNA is TGTGCCAGCAGTGAAGGAGCGACAGGGACCGGGGAGCTGTTTTTT. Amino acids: CASSEGATGTGELFF.